One sample yielded the 24 T cell receptor beta chains listed below, sequenced in a study of cytomegalovirus exposure and HLA in healthy donors. In the PCR, 60 Vbeta and 13 Jbeta primers were used. Assay: immunoSEQ multiplex PCR; the TCRdb copy retains only in-frame clones and omits some. Counted here are over 150,000 clones, approximately 80% occurring once; the ten biggest clones make up around 4.3%. The sample consisted of PBMCs. All receptors come from a man younger than 40 in good health and CMV-seronegative.

The chain employs TRBV29-1 and TRBJ1-2; D gene unclear. Looked up from germline, CDR1 is SQVTM and CDR2 is ANQGSEA. V shed 4 bases and J shed 8 bases, with 17 bases lying between them. The CDR3 spans 13 residues. The CDR3 sequence is CSVVKSGLGGYTF. In DNA form, the CDR3 reads TGCAGCGTTGTTAAATCCGGACTAGGGGGCTACACCTTC.

This chain connects TRBV2 to TRBJ1-5; 10 nucleotides agree with TRBD1. The CDR3 is 16 residues long. With 4 bases clipped from V and 9 bases from J, the junction kept 12 bases outside the gene matches. CDR1 SNHLY and CDR2 FYNNEI come from the germline V gene. The CDR3 spells CASSVGTGVLEWPQHF. The CDR3 DNA is TGTGCCAGCAGTGTCGGGACAGGGGTTTTAGAATGGCCCCAGCATTTT.

The sample holds one count of this clone. J is TRBJ1-1 and V is TRBV7-3, with 9 positions matching TRBD1. Germline loops: CDR1 SGHTA, CDR2 FQGTGA. V lost 5 bases to trimming and J lost 11 bases; unmatched junction nucleotides: 18. This CDR3 is 16 amino acids long. CDR3: CASSPQGASLLGSAFF. The CDR3 bases are TGTGCCAGCAGCCCACAGGGGGCGAGCCTCCTAGGATCGGCTTTCTTT.

V is TRBV6-5 and J is TRBJ2-4; 9 nucleotides agree with TRBD2. V was clipped by 5 bases and J by 15 bases; unmatched bases: 11. Looked up from germline, CDR1 is MNHEY and CDR2 is SVGAGI. The CDR3 runs to 13 residues. CDR3: CASSQLAGKVPYF. The CDR3 nucleotides read TGTGCCAGCAGTCAACTAGCGGGTAAGGTCCCGTACTTC.

The CDR3 DNA is TGTGCCAGCAGCTTAGATACAGGGGCGACAGATACGCAGTATTTT. Translation gives CASSLDTGATDTQYF. The chain links TRBV7-8 to TRBJ2-3; 7 bases are a match to TRBD1. The V gene's germline CDR1 is SGHVS and CDR2 FQNEAQ. The CDR3 is 15 amino acids. V shed 1 base, J shed 3 bases, and the junction held 4 bases outside the gene matches.

This clone was seen a single time. The rearrangement links TRBV9 to TRBJ2-5; 7 bases agree with TRBD2. Unmatched junction bases numbered 9, after V lost 3 bases and J lost 1 base. The CDR3 is made up of 16 amino acids. Germline values: CDR1 SGDLS, CDR2 YYNGEE. The DNA for the CDR3 is TGTGCCAGCAGCGCCAGCCTAGCGGAACCCCAAGAGACCCAGTACTTC. Translation gives CASSASLAEPQETQYF.

The chain has TRBV28 and TRBJ2-7; the match to TRBD1 covers 9 bases. The V gene's germline CDR1 is MDHEN and CDR2 SYDVKM. With V trimmed by 2 bases and J by 4 bases, 9 bases remained unmatched. CDR3 length equals 16 residues. The CDR3 is CASSLLLGTGLYEQYF. DNA of the CDR3: TGTGCCAGCAGTTTACTCCTCGGGACAGGGTTATACGAGCAGTACTTC.

The chain couples TRBV9 to TRBJ2-2; possible D gene TRBD2, 6 bases. Between the trimmed V and J ends, which lost 1 base and 6 bases, there was a span of 13 bases. The CDR3 runs 15 residues. Germline CDR1 reads SGDLS; CDR2 reads YYNGEE. CDR3 sequence reads: CASSVSGSYAGELFF. CDR3 in DNA: TGTGCCAGCAGCGTATCCGGGAGTTACGCCGGGGAGCTGTTTTTT.

V gene TRBV19 combines with J gene TRBJ1-2; a weak D match, TRBD1 (5 bases). The V gene lost 2 bases and the J gene lost 5 bases, with 12 bases spanning the gap. Germline V gene data show CDR1 as LNHDA and CDR2 as SQIVND (reference sequence). The CDR3 has 14 residues. CDR3 region: CASSIQGTLYGYTF. CDR3 nucleotides: TGTGCCAGTAGTATACAGGGCACCCTTTATGGCTACACCTTC. The whole variable domain, remainder taken from reference TRBV19 and TRBJ1-2, is DGGITQSPKYLFRKEGQNVTLSCEQNLNHDAMYWYRQDPGQGLRLIYYSQIVNDFQKGDIAEGYSVSREKKESFPLTVTSAQKNPTAFYLCASSIQGTLYGYTFGSGTRLTVV.

V gene TRBV5-4 combines with J gene TRBJ2-7; 8 nucleotides line up with TRBD2. J gave up 3 bases and V 4 bases, and 9 bases lay outside the gene matches. The CDR3 runs to 15 residues. Germline V lookup: CDR1 SGHNT, CDR2 YYREEE (reference sequence). In DNA form, the CDR3 reads TGTGCCAGCAGCCCACCGGGGCGGGAGGTCTACGAGCAGTACTTC. Amino acids: CASSPPGREVYEQYF.

The chain employs TRBV6-5 and TRBJ2-7; 8 bases line up with TRBD1. The CDR3 has 16 residues. Germline V CDR1 and CDR2: MNHEY, SVGAGI. Trimming removed 2 bases from V and 2 bases from J; junction bases left unmatched: 8. The DNA for the CDR3 is TGTGCCAGCAGTTACGGGAGGACAGGGTCCCCCTACGAGCAGTACTTC. Protein product: CASSYGRTGSPYEQYF.

This clone has a handful of counts. This chain uses TRBV2 with TRBJ1-1, with TRBD1 matching 7 bases. This CDR3 has 15 amino acids. CDR1 and CDR2 (germline): SNHLY, FYNNEI. Trimming cost V 5 bases and J 0 bases; bases outside gene matches: 6. As DNA, the CDR3 is TGTGCCAGCAGTCAAGGGGGCGGCATGAACACTGAAGCTTTCTTT. Its protein product is CASSQGGGMNTEAFF.

The chain recombines TRBV14 with TRBJ2-6, with D hard to call. This CDR3 has 15 amino acids. Germline lookup yields CDR1 SGHDN and CDR2 FVKESK. With 2 bases removed from V and 0 bases from J, the gap between germline ends came to 5 bases. CDR3 sequence: CASSQFLSGANVLTF. CDR3 coding DNA: TGTGCCAGCAGCCAATTCCTCTCTGGGGCCAACGTCCTGACTTTC.

This chain uses TRBV5-6 with TRBJ1-1, with D unclear. The CDR3 loop spans 14 amino acids. V lost 3 bases and J 1 base, leaving 10 bases between the germline ends. Germline V CDR1 and CDR2: SGHDT, YYEEEE. CDR3 in amino acids: CASSWANPNTEAFF. CDR3 DNA sequence: TGTGCCAGCAGCTGGGCTAACCCGAACACTGAAGCTTTCTTT. Combining the CDR3 with reference TRBV5-6 and TRBJ1-1 gives the whole variable domain DAGVTQSPTHLIKTRGQQVTLRCSPKSGHDTVSWYQQALGQGPQFIFQYYEEEERQRGNFPDRFSGHQFPNYSSELNVNALLLGDSALYLCASSWANPNTEAFFGQGTRLTVV.

This clone was counted between two and nine times. Within the sample, other DNA sequences also encode this same CDR3. J is TRBJ1-3 and V is TRBV29-1; no reliable D call. V dropped 2 bases and J dropped 0 bases, with 8 bases sitting between them. This CDR3 is 14 amino acids long. The germline V gene encodes CDR1 SQVTM and CDR2 ANQGSEA. CDR3 in DNA: TGCAGCGTTGAATCAGGCAGCTCTGGAAACACCATATATTTT. This gives the protein CSVESGSSGNTIYF.

V usage is TRBV30 and J usage is TRBJ2-1, with TRBD2 matching over 13 bases. This CDR3 has 17 residues. The V segment lost 0 bases and the J segment 0 bases; nucleotides outside the gene matches: 2. Germline assignment: CDR1 GTSNPN and CDR2 SVGIG (reference sequence). The CDR3 DNA reads as TGTGCCTGGAGTGTCCGGACTAGCGGGAGCTCCTACAATGAGCAGTTCTTC. Translated, it gives CAWSVRTSGSSYNEQFF.

The chain's CDR3 is CASSPPVETGSDGSTEAFF. As DNA, the CDR3 is TGCGCCAGCAGCCCCCCGGTAGAGACAGGGAGTGATGGAAGCACTGAAGCTTTCTTT. The rearrangement links TRBV5-1 to TRBJ1-1; 7 bases match TRBD1. The CDR3 totals 19 residues. Looked up from germline, CDR1 is SGHRS and CDR2 is YFSETQ. With V trimmed by 4 bases and J by 4 bases, 22 bases remained unmatched.

The chain combines TRBV6-5 with TRBJ2-1, with 12 bases that match TRBD1. V lost 8 bases to trimming and J lost 7 bases; unmatched junction nucleotides: 6. The CDR3 contains 14 residues. Germline V gene data show CDR1 as MNHEY and CDR2 as SVGAGI. The CDR3 DNA reads TGTGCCAGCCAGGGACAGGGGGCTGGAAATGAGCAGTTCTTC. Protein: CASQGQGAGNEQFF.

The J gene is TRBJ1-2, the V gene TRBV5-1; TRBD1 agrees at 9 bases. The CDR3 loop spans 14 amino acids. The V segment lost 3 bases and the J segment 6 bases; nucleotides outside the gene matches: 6. Per germline, CDR1 SGHRS and CDR2 YFSETQ. This chain's CDR3 is CASSYGTGQDGYTF. In DNA, the CDR3 is TGCGCCAGCAGCTATGGGACAGGGCAGGATGGCTACACCTTC.

This chain uses TRBV18 with TRBJ1-1, with 12 bases fitting TRBD1. The V gene end was trimmed by 8 bases and the J gene end by 3 bases; junction bases not matched to a gene: 7. The CDR3 has 15 amino acids. CDR1 and CDR2 from the germline V gene are KGHSH and LQKENI. CDR3 loop: CASVGTGGRDTEAFF. The CDR3 DNA reads TGTGCCAGCGTTGGGACAGGGGGCCGGGACACTGAAGCTTTCTTT.

The rearrangement links TRBV6-4 to TRBJ1-1; possibly TRBD1 for D (5 bases). CDR1 and CDR2 from the germline V gene are MRHNA and SNTAGT. Deletions cut 3 bases from V and 5 bases from J, with 10 bases between. The CDR3 is 13 amino acids. The chain's CDR3 is CASSEFRETEAFF. Written as DNA, the CDR3 is TGTGCCAGCAGTGAATTCAGGGAAACTGAAGCTTTCTTT.

The chain carries TRBV28 and TRBJ1-4; maybe TRBD1 (6 bases). Per the germline V gene, CDR1 is MDHEN and CDR2 is SYDVKM. This CDR3 contains 19 residues. The germline V and J ends were trimmed by 2 bases and 0 bases, with 19 bases remaining between them. The CDR3 reads CASSLVMGAEETTNEKLFF. The CDR3 DNA follows: TGTGCCAGCAGTTTAGTGATGGGGGCAGAAGAAACAACTAATGAAAAACTGTTTTTT.

The chain links TRBV10-3 to TRBJ2-7, with D perhaps matching TRBD2 (6 bases). The CDR3 runs to 13 residues. Trimming stripped 4 bases from V and 5 bases from J, with 12 bases between. Per the germline V gene, CDR1 is ENHRY and CDR2 is SYGVKD. This chain's CDR3 is CAISAETRDEQYF. The CDR3 bases are TGTGCCATCAGTGCGGAGACTAGAGACGAGCAGTACTTC.

CDR3 protein: CASSGRGQGAYEQYF. In DNA form, the CDR3 reads TGTGCCAGCAGTGGTCGTGGGCAGGGGGCCTACGAGCAGTACTTC. The gene calls are TRBV25-1 and TRBJ2-5; TRBD1 matches at 7 bases. The J call could be wrong; TRBJ2-7 is a better fit for the DNA end. Germline V lookup: CDR1 MGHDK, CDR2 SYGVNS. This CDR3 contains 15 residues.